This T cell receptor beta chain was captured in a study of PD-L1 blockade in urothelial cancer. The overall study: It was around 2014 that patients started atezolizumab at 1,200 mg intravenously every 3 weeks. Chemotherapy regimens numbering 0 to 3 had been given to patients. The median T cell count in blood samples was roughly 140,000.

The sample's time point: pretreatment peripheral blood. Repertoires were generated with immunoSEQ multiplex PCR, while TCRdb's copy carries only in-frame clones and drops some. The sample records about 95,000 clones, around 90% being singletons. V was trimmed by 5 bases and J by 2 bases, leaving 12 bases between them. The CDR3 extends over 14 amino acids. The germline V gene has CDR1 SNHLY and CDR2 FYNNEI. The chain uses TRBV2 and TRBJ2-5, with D perhaps matching TRBD2 (6 bases). This TCR derives from a man in his fifties or sixties with urothelial cancer. The source material was PBMCs, sampled around atezolizumab (anti-PD-L1) treatment. CDR3 in amino acids: CASSSLAGQETQYF. The DNA of the CDR3 is TGTGCCAGCAGTAGCCTGGCGGGGCAAGAGACCCAGTACTTC.